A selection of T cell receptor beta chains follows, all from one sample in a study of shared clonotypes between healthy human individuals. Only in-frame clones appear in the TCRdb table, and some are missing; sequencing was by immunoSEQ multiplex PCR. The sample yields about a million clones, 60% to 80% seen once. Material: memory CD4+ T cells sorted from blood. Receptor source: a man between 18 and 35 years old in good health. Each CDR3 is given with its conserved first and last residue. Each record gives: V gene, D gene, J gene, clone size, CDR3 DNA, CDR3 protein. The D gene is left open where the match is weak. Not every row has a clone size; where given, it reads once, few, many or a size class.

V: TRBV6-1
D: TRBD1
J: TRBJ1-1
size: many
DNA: TGTGCCAGCAGTGCATTACAGGGGGGAACTGAAGCTTTCTTT
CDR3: CASSALQGGTEAFF

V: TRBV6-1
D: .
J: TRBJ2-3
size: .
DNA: TGTGCCAGCGACTCTGCAGATACGCAGTATTTT
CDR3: CASDSADTQYF

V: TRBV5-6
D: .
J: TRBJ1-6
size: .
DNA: TGTGCCAGCAGCTGGACGCCGGCAGGGGTAAATTCACCCCTCCACTTT
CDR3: CASSWTPAGVNSPLHF

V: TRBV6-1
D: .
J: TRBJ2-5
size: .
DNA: TGTGCCAGCAAGAGGGGCGGTGGGCTTCAAGAGACCCAGTACTTC
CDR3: CASKRGGGLQETQYF

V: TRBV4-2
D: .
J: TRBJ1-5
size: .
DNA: TGTGCCAGCAGCCAAGGATCAGGTGGGAGCAATCAGCCCCAGCATTTT
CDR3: CASSQGSGGSNQPQHF

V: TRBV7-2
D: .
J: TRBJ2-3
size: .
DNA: TGTGCCAGCAGCTTATCTAGGCTTAGCACAGATACGCAGTATTTT
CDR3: CASSLSRLSTDTQYF

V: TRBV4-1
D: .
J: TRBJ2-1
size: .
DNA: TGCGCCAGCAGCCAAGTCTCAAGTGAGTATGAGCAGTTCTTC
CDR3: CASSQVSSEYEQFF

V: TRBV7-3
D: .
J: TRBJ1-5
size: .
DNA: TGTGCCAGCAGCTTTCTTCAGGGAGCGGATCAGCCCCAGCATTTT
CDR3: CASSFLQGADQPQHF

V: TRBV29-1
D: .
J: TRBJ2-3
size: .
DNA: TGCAGCGTTGAAAGGGAGACGGATACGCAGTATTTT
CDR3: CSVERETDTQYF

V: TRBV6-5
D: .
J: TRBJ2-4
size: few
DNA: TGTGCCAGCACAGGGCAAAACATTCAGTACTTC
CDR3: CASTGQNIQYF

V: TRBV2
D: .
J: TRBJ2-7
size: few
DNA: TGTGCCAGCAGTAATAGGGGTTACGAGCAGTACTTC
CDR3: CASSNRGYEQYF

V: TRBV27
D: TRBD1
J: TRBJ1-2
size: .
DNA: TGTGCCAGCGCCACAGGGGGTTTGGGACAGAACTATGGCTACACCTTC
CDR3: CASATGGLGQNYGYTF

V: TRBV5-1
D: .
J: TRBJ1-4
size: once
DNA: TGCGCCAGCAGCTCGAACGGGGAGACTAATGAAAAACTGTTTTTT
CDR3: CASSSNGETNEKLFF

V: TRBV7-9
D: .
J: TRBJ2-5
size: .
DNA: TGTGCCAGCCAGTGGGGTGGAAGGGAGACCCAGTACTTC
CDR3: CASQWGGRETQYF

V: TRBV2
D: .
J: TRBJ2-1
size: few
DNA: TGTGCCAGCGGTCAGGCTGAGCAGTTCTTC
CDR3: CASGQAEQFF

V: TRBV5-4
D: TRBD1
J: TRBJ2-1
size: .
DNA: TGTGCCAGCAGCTTGGCAGGACAGGGCAACAATGAGCAGTTCTTC
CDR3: CASSLAGQGNNEQFF

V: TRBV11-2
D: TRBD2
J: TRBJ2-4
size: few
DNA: TGTGCCAGCAGCTTTGGTAGCGGGGGGGAGCACATTCAGTACTTC
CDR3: CASSFGSGGEHIQYF